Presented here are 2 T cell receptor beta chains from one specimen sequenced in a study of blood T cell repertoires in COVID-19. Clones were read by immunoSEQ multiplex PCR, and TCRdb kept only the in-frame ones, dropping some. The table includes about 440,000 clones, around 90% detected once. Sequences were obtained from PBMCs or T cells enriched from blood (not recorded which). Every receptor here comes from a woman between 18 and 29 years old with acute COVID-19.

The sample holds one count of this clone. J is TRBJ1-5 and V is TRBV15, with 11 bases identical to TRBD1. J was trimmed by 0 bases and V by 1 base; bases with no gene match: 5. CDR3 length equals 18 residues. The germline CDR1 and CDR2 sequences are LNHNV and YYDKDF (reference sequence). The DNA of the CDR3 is TGTGCCACCAGCAGAGGGTGGACAGGGGGCCGTAGCAATCAGCCCCAGCATTTT. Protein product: CATSRGWTGGRSNQPQHF.

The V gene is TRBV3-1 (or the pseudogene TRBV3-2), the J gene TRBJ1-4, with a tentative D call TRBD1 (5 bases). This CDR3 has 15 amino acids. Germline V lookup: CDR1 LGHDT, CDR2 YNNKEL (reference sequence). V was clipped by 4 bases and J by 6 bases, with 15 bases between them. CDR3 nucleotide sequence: TGTGCCAGCAGCCTCACCAGGGCTTCATATGAAAAACTGTTTTTT. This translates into CASSLTRASYEKLFF.